These 17 T cell receptor beta chains were sequenced from one sample in a study of Ad26.COV2.S vaccination and SARS-CoV-2 variants. Treatment indicated: around 19 received Ad26.COV2.S at low or high dose, single or two shots; roughly five received placebo; per-sample allocation not given. Samples came from day 63 after the first vaccine or placebo injection. Assay used: immunoSEQ multiplex PCR; TCRdb lists only in-frame clones, some missing. The sample holds around 450,000 clones, roughly nine tenths seen once. Sequenced here: peripheral blood, sampled in a trial of Ad26.COV2.S vaccine versus placebo. Receptor source: a person aged 18 to 59 who received the Ad26.COV2.S COVID-19 vaccine or a placebo.

The chain links TRBV3-1 (or the pseudogene TRBV3-2) to TRBJ2-2; 8 nucleotides agree with TRBD2. The CDR3 is made up of 16 amino acids. The germline gives CDR1 LGHDT, CDR2 YNNKEL (reference sequence). Germline trimming cut 3 bases from V and 3 bases from J; bases unmatched to any gene: 6. The CDR3 sequence: CASSHGGAGDTGELFF. CDR3 in DNA: TGTGCCAGCAGCCACGGGGGGGCTGGAGACACCGGGGAGCTGTTTTTT.

The chain uses TRBV6-2 or TRBV6-3 and TRBJ1-5, with 9 bases matching TRBD1. The V segment lost 2 bases and the J segment 5 bases; nucleotides outside the gene matches: 4. The CDR3 loop spans 15 amino acids. The germline V gene has CDR1 MNHEY and CDR2 SVGEGT. The chain's CDR3 is CASSYGTGGHQPQHF. CDR3 in DNA: TGTGCCAGCAGTTACGGTACAGGGGGCCATCAGCCCCAGCATTTT.

This chain's CDR3 is CASSFENQPQHF. As DNA, the CDR3 is TGTGCCAGCAGTTTCGAGAATCAGCCCCAGCATTTT. The chain carries TRBV12-3 or TRBV12-4 and TRBJ1-5, with D hard to call. There are 12 residues in the CDR3. Between the trimmed V and J ends, which lost 3 bases and 4 bases, there was a span of 4 bases.

The chain uses TRBV7-9 and TRBJ1-3; D may be TRBD1 (5 bases). The germline gives CDR1 SEHNR, CDR2 FQNEAQ (reference sequence). The V and J ends lost 8 bases and 0 bases respectively, with 11 bases between them. This CDR3 comprises 14 residues. CDR3 nucleotides: TGTGCCAGCCACAGGCCTAGCTCTGGAAACACCATATATTTT. This translates into CASHRPSSGNTIYF.

This clone has a single count. The rearrangement joins TRBV5-1 to TRBJ1-1; weak D call: TRBD1 (5 bases). V gave up 4 bases and J gave up 5 bases, with 15 bases separating them. The CDR3 has 14 amino acids. Looked up from germline, CDR1 is SGHRS and CDR2 is YFSETQ. The CDR3 sequence is CASSRSGSGTEAFF. DNA of the CDR3: TGCGCCAGCAGCCGCTCAGGGTCAGGGACTGAAGCTTTCTTT.

V and J are TRBV19 and TRBJ1-5, with 12 positions matching TRBD1. The trim removed 5 bases at V and 6 bases at J, leaving 2 bases unmatched. Per germline, CDR1 LNHDA and CDR2 SQIVND (reference sequence). This CDR3 region has 14 residues. CDR3: CASSGTGGPQPQHF. CDR3 nucleotides: TGTGCCAGTAGTGGGACAGGGGGCCCTCAGCCCCAGCATTTT.

The chain links TRBV5-4 to TRBJ2-4; unclear D gene. The ends were cut back, 0 bases at V and 2 bases at J, with 12 bases in the middle. The germline V gene has CDR1 SGHNT and CDR2 YYREEE (reference sequence). The CDR3 is made up of 16 amino acids. The CDR3 nucleotides are TGTGCCAGCAGCTTGGACGGCGGTCCCTCCAAAAACATTCAGTACTTC. Its translation: CASSLDGGPSKNIQYF.

The chain employs TRBV6-6 and TRBJ2-1; 14 bases are shared with TRBD2. V lost 5 bases and J lost 3; bases outside the gene matches: 15. Germline values: CDR1 MNHNY, CDR2 SVGAGI (reference sequence). The CDR3 consists of 20 residues. This chain's CDR3 is CASSQKGDRTSGGYYNEQFF. CDR3 in DNA: TGTGCCAGCAGTCAAAAGGGAGATAGGACTAGCGGGGGGTACTACAATGAGCAGTTCTTC.

The chain joins TRBV19 to TRBJ2-2; D is unresolved. This CDR3 contains 16 residues. V lost 2 bases and J lost 2, with 12 bases in between. Germline CDR1 reads LNHDA; CDR2 reads SQIVND (reference sequence). CDR3 sequence: CASSIRSRHNTGELFF. As DNA, the CDR3 is TGTGCCAGTAGTATACGAAGTCGGCACAACACCGGGGAGCTGTTTTTT.

The V and J genes are TRBV6-6 and TRBJ1-4, with TRBD1 identical over 8 bases. Germline V gives CDR1 MNHNY, CDR2 SVGAGI (reference sequence). This CDR3 region has 14 residues. V shed 6 bases, J shed 5 bases, and the junction held 5 bases outside the gene matches. CDR3 region: CASRTQGVNEKLFF. DNA for the CDR3: TGTGCCAGCAGGACACAGGGGGTCAATGAAAAACTGTTTTTT.

This rearrangement joins TRBV2 to TRBJ2-2; possibly TRBD2 for D (7 bases). V was cut by 8 bases and J by 4 bases, with 17 bases left in between. Looked up from germline, CDR1 is SNHLY and CDR2 is FYNNEI. The CDR3 spans 15 residues. CDR3 in amino acids: CASLVGGASTGELFF. DNA of the CDR3: TGTGCCAGCTTGGTTGGGGGGGCTTCCACCGGGGAGCTGTTTTTT.

The chain couples TRBV6-5 to TRBJ1-6; no reliable D call. V lost 8 bases to trimming and J lost 7 bases, with 9 bases between them. CDR1 MNHEY and CDR2 SVGAGI come from the germline V gene. CDR3 length: 12 amino acids. Here the CDR3 DNA reads TGTGCCAGCGCCCGGTACAATTCACCCCTCCACTTT. It encodes CASARYNSPLHF.

In regard to this clone: The DNA is left out, because the CDR3 cannot be placed on it with certainty; the CDR3 is given as TCRdb lists it. Here the CDR3 reads CASSEVSVGYKKSVGYGNTF. This chain connects TRBV28 to TRBJ1-2. Per the germline V gene, CDR1 is MDHEN and CDR2 is SYDVKM. The CDR3 is 20 amino acids long, termini counted.

The chain employs TRBV7-9 and TRBJ2-1; maybe TRBD1 (6 bases). CDR3 length: 14 amino acids. CDR1 and CDR2 (germline): SEHNR, FQNEAQ (reference sequence). With 7 bases removed from V and 2 bases from J, the gap between germline ends came to 12 bases. CDR3 residues: CASTLTGAYNEQFF. The DNA for the CDR3 is TGTGCCAGCACCTTGACAGGAGCCTACAATGAGCAGTTCTTC. Supplemented by reference TRBV7-9 and TRBJ2-1, the full variable domain reads DTGVSQNPRHKITKRGQNVTFRCDPISEHNRLYWYRQTLGQGPEFLTYFQNEAQLEKSRLLSDRFSAERPKGSFSTLEIQRTEQGDSAMYLCASTLTGAYNEQFFGPGTRLTVL.

The V and J genes are TRBV4-2 and TRBJ2-3, with TRBD2 identical over 11 bases. Trimming removed 3 bases from V and 2 bases from J; junction bases left unmatched: 10. The germline gives CDR1 LGHNA, CDR2 YNFKEQ. There are 18 residues in the CDR3. This CDR3 reads CASSHASGGIPYTDTQYF. The DNA of the CDR3 is TGTGCCAGCAGCCATGCTAGCGGGGGGATTCCCTACACAGATACGCAGTATTTT.

The rearrangement links TRBV27 to TRBJ1-1, with D unresolved. Looked up from germline, CDR1 is MNHEY and CDR2 is SMNVEV (reference sequence). The V and J ends lost 1 base and 2 bases respectively, with 8 bases between them. The CDR3 is made up of 14 amino acids. The CDR3 sequence: CASSLLGPNTEAFF. CDR3 bases: TGTGCCAGCAGTTTATTGGGCCCAAACACTGAAGCTTTCTTT.

This sequence joins TRBV5-1 and TRBJ2-7, with 10 bases matching TRBD2. The CDR3 loop spans 15 amino acids. J gave up 2 bases and V 4 bases, and 6 bases lay outside the gene matches. CDR1 is SGHRS, CDR2 YFSETQ, per germline. DNA of the CDR3: TGCGCCAGCAGCGAAACTAGCGGGGCTGCCTACGAGCAGTACTTC. It codes for CASSETSGAAYEQYF.